This T cell receptor beta chain was sequenced during a study of T cells after posttransplantation cyclophosphamide. The study, taken as a whole, reports: Tissue-infiltrating T cells from skin or gut overlapped little with blood T cells. Recipient CMV seropositivity and CMV reactivation strongly tracked TRB clonality. Later blood repertoires were often dominated by clones from the donor CD8+ memory compartment.

Assay: immunoSEQ multiplex PCR; the TCRdb copy retains only in-frame clones and omits some. This sample carries over 2,500 clones, none of them present only once. This clone is labeled medium-sized (0.01 to 0.1%). The target antigen is unknown. Busulfan-fludarabine conditioning, marrow transplant, and cyclophosphamide on days +3 and +4 were administered. The germline V and J ends were trimmed by 6 bases and 11 bases, with 22 bases remaining between them. Germline CDR1 SGHTA, CDR2 FQGNSA. The CDR3 loop spans 15 amino acids. This material consisted of PBMCs, taken after allogeneic stem cell transplant with posttransplant cyclophosphamide. The source is a female patient between 50 and 60 years old who received an allogeneic stem cell transplant from a related donor, was CMV-positive, and had no GVHD. Certain T cells may be donor cells from the graft. This sequence joins TRBV7-2 and TRBJ1-4, with D possibly TRBD1 on 5 matching bases. This chain's CDR3 is CASRLEGRQVGKLFF. In DNA form, the CDR3 reads TGTGCCAGCAGGTTGGAGGGGAGGCAAGTAGGGAAACTGTTTTTT.